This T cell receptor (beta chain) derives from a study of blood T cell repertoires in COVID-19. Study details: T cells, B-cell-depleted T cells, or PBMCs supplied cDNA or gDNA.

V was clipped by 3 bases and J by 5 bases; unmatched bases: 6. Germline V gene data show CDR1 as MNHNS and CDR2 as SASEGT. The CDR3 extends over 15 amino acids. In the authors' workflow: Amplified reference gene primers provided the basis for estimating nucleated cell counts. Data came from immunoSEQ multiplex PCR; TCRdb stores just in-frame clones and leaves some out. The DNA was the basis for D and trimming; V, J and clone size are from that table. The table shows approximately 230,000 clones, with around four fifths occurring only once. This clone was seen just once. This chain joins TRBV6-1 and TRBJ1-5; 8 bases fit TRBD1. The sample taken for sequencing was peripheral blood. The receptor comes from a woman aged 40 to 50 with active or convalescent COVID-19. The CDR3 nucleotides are TGTGCCAGCAGTGACACAGGGGGTTCGGATCAGCCCCAGCATTTT. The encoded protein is CASSDTGGSDQPQHF.